This TCR beta chain was documented in a study of response to subunit inactivated influenza vaccine. Overall study results and limits: The authors put forward the suggestion that each seasonal influenza vaccination may bring in only a limited number of new T cells.

There are 16 residues in the CDR3. Germline CDR1 reads LNHDA; CDR2 reads SQIVND (reference sequence). V lost 0 bases, J lost 0 bases, and 4 bases stayed unmatched. This clonotype was picked up a small number of times. Its antigen is undetermined. Via MiXCR, TCRdb re-called the RT-PCR reads, giving one row per CDR3 protein. The sample contains a few hundred thousand distinct CDR3 sequences, around 15% of which appear only once. Sequences were derived from PBMCs from blood, sampled 12 days after vaccination. V is TRBV19 and J is TRBJ2-7; 8 bases agree with TRBD2. The sequence was collected from a man aged 50-60 years who received an inactivated influenza vaccine. The CDR3 protein is CASSIDRSGDSYEQYF. CDR3 nucleotides: TGTGCCAGTAGTATAGATCGTAGCGGGGACTCCTACGAGCAGTACTTC. Looking up the rest from reference TRBV19 and TRBJ2-7 gives the full variable domain: DGGITQSPKYLFRKEGQNVTLSCEQNLNHDAMYWYRQDPGQGLRLIYYSQIVNDFQKGDIAEGYSVSREKKESFPLTVTSAQKNPTAFYLCASSIDRSGDSYEQYFGPGTRLTVT.